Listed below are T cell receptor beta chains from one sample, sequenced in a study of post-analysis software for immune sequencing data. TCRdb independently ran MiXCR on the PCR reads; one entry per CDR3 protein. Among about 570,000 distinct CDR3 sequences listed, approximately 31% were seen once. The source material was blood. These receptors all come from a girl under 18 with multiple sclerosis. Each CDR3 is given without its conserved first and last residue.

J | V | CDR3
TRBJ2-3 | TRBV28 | ASTPASTDAQY
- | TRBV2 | ASRPPYYEQY
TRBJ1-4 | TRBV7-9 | ASSPIDRDEKLF
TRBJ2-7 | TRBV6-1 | ASTAAYEQY
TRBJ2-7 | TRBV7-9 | ASSSHSAYEQY
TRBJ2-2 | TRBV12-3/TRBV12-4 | ASSLNRGLAGELF
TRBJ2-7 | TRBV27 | ASSFGPFSYEQY
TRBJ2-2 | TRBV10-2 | ATALSGELF
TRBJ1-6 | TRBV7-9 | ASSLAWDRGHSPLH
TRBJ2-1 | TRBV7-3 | AGSWGLGNEQF
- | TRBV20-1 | SASLAGGRYQETQF
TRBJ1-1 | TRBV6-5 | ASGRGGRWGTEAF
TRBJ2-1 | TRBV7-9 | ASSLGDRADNEQF
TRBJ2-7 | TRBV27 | ASSFRQGWEQY
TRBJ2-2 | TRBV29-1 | SVTGAGTGELF
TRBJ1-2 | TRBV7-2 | ASSPTGVGYGYT
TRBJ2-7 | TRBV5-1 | ASSLGPTGIYEQY
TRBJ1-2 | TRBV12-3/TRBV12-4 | ASSLTGRPSQNGYT
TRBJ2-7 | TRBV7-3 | ASSLQGNGVGEQY
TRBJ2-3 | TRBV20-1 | SAINAGTSYVTQY
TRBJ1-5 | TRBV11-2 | ASSFDTPGRPQH
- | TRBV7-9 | ASSLFGVDEQY
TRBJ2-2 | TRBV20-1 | SARSLAGLASTGELF
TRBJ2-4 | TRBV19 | ASMRKDLAKNIQY
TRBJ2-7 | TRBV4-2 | ASSQDELAGASSYEQY
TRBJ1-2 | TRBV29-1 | SVEARVYGYT
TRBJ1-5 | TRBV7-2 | ASSLVVQGIQPQH
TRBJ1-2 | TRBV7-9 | ATLIEGDYGYT
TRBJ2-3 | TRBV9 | ASSVDTSGGHRNTQY
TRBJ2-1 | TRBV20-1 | SASPVDNEQF
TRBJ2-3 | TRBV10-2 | ASSAPAGGITDTQY
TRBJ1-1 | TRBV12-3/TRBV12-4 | ASSLSAALNTEAF
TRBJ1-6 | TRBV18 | ASSPSVLSTSSPLH